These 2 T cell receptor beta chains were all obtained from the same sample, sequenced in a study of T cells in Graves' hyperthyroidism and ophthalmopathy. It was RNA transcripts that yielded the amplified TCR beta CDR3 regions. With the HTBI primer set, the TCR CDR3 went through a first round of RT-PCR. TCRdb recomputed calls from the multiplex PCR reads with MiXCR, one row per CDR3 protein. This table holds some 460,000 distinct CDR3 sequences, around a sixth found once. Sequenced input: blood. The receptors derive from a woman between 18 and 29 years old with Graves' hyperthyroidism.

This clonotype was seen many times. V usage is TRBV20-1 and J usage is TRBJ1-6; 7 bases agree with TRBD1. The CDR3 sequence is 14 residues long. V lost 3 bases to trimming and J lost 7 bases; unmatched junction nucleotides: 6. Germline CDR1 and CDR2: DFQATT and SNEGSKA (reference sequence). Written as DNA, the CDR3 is TGCAGTGCTAGGGACCCGGGACAGAATTCACCCCTCCACTTT. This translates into CSARDPGQNSPLHF.

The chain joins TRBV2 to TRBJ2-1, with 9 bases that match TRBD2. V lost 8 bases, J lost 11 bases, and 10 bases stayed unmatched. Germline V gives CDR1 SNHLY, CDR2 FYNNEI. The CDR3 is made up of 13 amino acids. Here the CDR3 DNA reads TGTGCCAGCGGGGACTCCGGGACTAGCAAGCAGTTCTTC. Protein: CASGDSGTSKQFF.